These 23 T cell receptor beta chains came from one sample sequenced in a study of identical twins (dated by TCRdb to 2016 to 2018). Library generation was performed with 5' RACE. Sequencing was performed on an Illumina HiSeq 2000. Using fastp trimming at Q25 and MiXCR clonotype assembly, TCRdb reanalyzed the public sequencing data and kept in-frame beta chains. Rows are combined by CDR3 protein, so each entry shows the most common genes and DNA. The sample contains a few hundred thousand distinct CDR3 sequences, 10% to 15% of them found a single time. The ten largest clones take up about 4.1% of the sample. The same specimen was also included in a second study, on yellow fever vaccine responses in identical twins.

Input material: memory (CD45RO+) T cells sorted from blood. The label giving this sample's cell subset or site can be read as: CD45RO+ enriched T cells. These receptors all come from a woman between 18 and 29 years old in good health.

The chain recombines TRBV5-6 with TRBJ2-3, with 9 nucleotides matching TRBD1. Germline CDR1 is SGHDT and CDR2 is YYEEEE. V was pared by 5 bases and J by 4 bases, with 8 bases of the junction left unmatched. The length of the CDR3 is 15 residues. The CDR3 region is CASSGDRGGPDTQYF. The CDR3 DNA reads TGTGCCAGCAGTGGTGACAGGGGGGGTCCAGATACGCAGTATTTT.

The sample holds a few counts of this clonotype. The CDR3 loop is CASSLNPLGLASNEQFF. CDR3 nucleotides: TGTGCCAGCAGCTTAAACCCCCTGGGACTAGCCTCCAATGAGCAGTTCTTC. The chain combines TRBV7-3 with TRBJ2-1; 9 nucleotides line up with TRBD2. Germline V lookup: CDR1 SGHTA, CDR2 FQGTGA. The V segment lost 1 base and the J segment 6 bases; nucleotides outside the gene matches: 10. The CDR3 length is 17 residues.

This clonotype turned up a few times. The chain couples TRBV18 to TRBJ2-7, with D perhaps matching TRBD1 or TRBD2 (5 bases each). The V end was cut by 1 base, the J end by 0 bases, with 10 bases between. From germline, CDR1 is KGHSH and CDR2 LQKENI. The CDR3 has 15 amino acids. The CDR3 is CASSPRGQGSYEQYF. Here the CDR3 DNA reads TGTGCCAGCTCACCACGAGGGCAGGGCTCCTACGAGCAGTACTTC.

This clonotype was recorded at least ten times. J is TRBJ2-1 and V is TRBV7-9, with 8 bases aligning to TRBD2. The CDR3 spans 15 residues. V lost 5 bases, J lost 0 bases, and 3 bases stayed unmatched. CDR1 is SEHNR and CDR2 is FQNEAQ in the germline V gene (reference sequence). The CDR3 DNA sequence: TGTGCCAGCAGCCTTAGCGGGACCTCCTACAATGAGCAGTTCTTC. Its translation is CASSLSGTSYNEQFF.

The V gene is TRBV6-4, the J gene TRBJ2-3, with D perhaps TRBD1 (5 bases). This CDR3 region has 15 residues. V was clipped by 0 bases and J by 2 bases, with 9 bases between them. Germline V gene sequence: CDR1 MRHNA, CDR2 SNTAGT. CDR3 DNA: TGTGCCAGCAGTGACTCTCAGGGCACCACAGATACGCAGTATTTT. Its protein product is CASSDSQGTTDTQYF.

The table lists this clonotype with many counts. The chain combines TRBV5-6 with TRBJ2-5; D might be TRBD1 (6 bases). Trimming pared 4 bases from V and 6 bases from J, leaving 19 bases between. CDR3 length: 15 amino acids. Germline CDR1 and CDR2: SGHDT and YYEEEE. The CDR3 sequence is CASSRRTERKKTQYF. The CDR3 nucleotides read TGTGCCAGCAGCCGTAGGACAGAGAGGAAGAAGACCCAGTACTTC.

This clonotype was recorded many times. The V gene is TRBV12-3 or TRBV12-4, the J gene TRBJ2-1, with D uncertain. The CDR3 runs 11 residues. Trimming left V 7 bases short and J 8 bases short, with 9 bases between. The CDR3 loop reads CASTPGHEQFF. DNA for the CDR3: TGTGCCAGCACCCCCGGGCATGAGCAGTTCTTC.

The rearrangement links TRBV7-8 to TRBJ2-1; D is possibly TRBD1 or TRBD2 (5 bases each). The CDR3 loop spans 15 amino acids. The germline V gene encodes CDR1 SGHVS and CDR2 FQNEAQ. V gave up 7 bases and J gave up 3 bases, with 16 bases separating them. As DNA, the CDR3 is TGTGCCAGCACCGAGGGTGGCAGGGACTACAATGAGCAGTTCTTC. Its translation is CASTEGGRDYNEQFF.

This clonotype occurred many times. The chain carries TRBV7-2 and TRBJ2-3; D is undetermined. Trimming took 4 bases from V and 4 from J, leaving 12 bases between them. The CDR3 length is 14 residues. The germline gives CDR1 SGHTA, CDR2 FQGNSA. The CDR3 is CASSSHSSADTQYF. DNA of the CDR3: TGTGCCAGCAGCTCACACAGTTCTGCAGATACGCAGTATTTT.

The V and J genes are TRBV15 and TRBJ2-6; D gene uncertain. Trimming stripped 0 bases from V and 0 bases from J, with 9 bases between. The CDR3 spans 17 residues. Germline V gene lookup returns CDR1 LNHNV and CDR2 YYDKDF (reference sequence). CDR3 DNA sequence: TGTGCCACCAGCAGAGATCGAAGTTACTCTGGGGCCAACGTCCTGACTTTC. Its translation is CATSRDRSYSGANVLTF. Looking up the rest from reference TRBV15 and TRBJ2-6 gives the full variable domain: DAMVIQNPRYQVTQFGKPVTLSCSQTLNHNVMYWYQQKSSQAPKLLFHYYDKDFNNEADTPDNFQSRRPNTSFCFLDIRSPGLGDTAMYLCATSRDRSYSGANVLTFGAGSRLTVL.

The chain joins TRBV6-1 to TRBJ2-5, with D uncertain. CDR1 is MNHNS and CDR2 is SASEGT in the germline V gene. V was shortened by 5 bases and J by 3 bases, with 13 bases between the two germline ends. There are 14 residues in the CDR3. CDR3 in DNA: TGTGCCAGCAGTCAGACTCCCGGCAAAGAGACCCAGTACTTC. Residues: CASSQTPGKETQYF.

This clonotype was counted a few times. The chain has TRBV6-2 or TRBV6-3 and TRBJ2-3; tentative D call: TRBD2 (6 bases). The length of the CDR3 is 14 residues. V was trimmed by 6 bases and J by 6 bases, leaving 16 bases between them. In germline, CDR1 is MNHEY, CDR2 SVGEGT. CDR3 sequence reads: CASSPGLLLDTQYF. In nucleotides, the CDR3 is TGTGCCAGCAGCCCGGGACTTCTGCTCGATACGCAGTATTTT.

Only a few counts were recorded for this clonotype. The chain couples TRBV20-1 to TRBJ2-3, with a weak D call TRBD2 (7 bases). Trimming left V 8 bases short and J 3 bases short, with 18 bases between. Germline CDR1 and CDR2: DFQATT and SNEGSKA (reference sequence). The CDR3 is made up of 14 amino acids. The CDR3 is CSPHKGGSTDTQYF. CDR3 DNA: TGCAGTCCCCACAAGGGGGGGAGTACAGATACGCAGTATTTT.

This clonotype was seen only a few times. The chain joins TRBV4-1 to TRBJ2-3; TRBD2 matches 7 bases. The CDR3 consists of 18 residues. With V trimmed by 3 bases and J by 1 base, 13 bases remained unmatched. The germline V gene has CDR1 MGHRA and CDR2 YSYEKL. The CDR3 sequence: CASSQGPGTTSGTDTQYF. CDR3 in DNA: TGCGCCAGCAGCCAGGGGCCAGGGACTACGTCTGGCACAGATACGCAGTATTTT.

This clonotype turned up a few times. The chain uses TRBV7-9 and TRBJ2-7; TRBD2 matches at 8 bases. Germline CDR1 and CDR2: SEHNR and FQNEAQ (reference sequence). With V trimmed by 3 bases and J by 5 bases, 6 bases remained unmatched. The CDR3 covers 14 residues. The CDR3 nucleotides are TGTGCCAGCAGCTTTCCGGGGGGGCCCCACGAGCAGTACTTC. This sequence encodes CASSFPGGPHEQYF. Filled out from reference TRBV7-9 and TRBJ2-7, the complete variable domain reads DTGVSQNPRHKITKRGQNVTFRCDPISEHNRLYWYRQTLGQGPEFLTYFQNEAQLEKSRLLSDRFSAERPKGSFSTLEIQRTEQGDSAMYLCASSFPGGPHEQYFGPGTRLTVT.

This clonotype has more than one count but fewer than ten. The genes are TRBV5-1 and TRBJ2-2; no clear D gene. The CDR3 consists of 13 residues. The V end was cut by 4 bases, the J end by 4 bases, with 8 bases between. Per the germline V gene, CDR1 is SGHRS and CDR2 is YFSETQ. The CDR3 loop reads CASSSTVTGELFF. CDR3 DNA sequence: TGCGCCAGCAGCAGTACAGTCACCGGGGAGCTGTTTTTT.

A few counts support this clonotype. This chain uses TRBV6-2 or TRBV6-3 with TRBJ2-1, with TRBD1 matching over 10 bases. This CDR3 region has 15 residues. Germline CDR1 is MNHEY and CDR2 is SVGEGT. The V gene end was trimmed by 4 bases and the J gene end by 6 bases; junction bases not matched to a gene: 6. CDR3 protein: CASSSPGQGSNEQFF. In DNA form, the CDR3 reads TGTGCCAGCAGTTCGCCGGGACAGGGGAGCAATGAGCAGTTCTTC.

This clonotype was picked up a small number of times. This CDR3 reads CASKRIAGVHEQFF. CDR3 DNA sequence: TGTGCCAGCAAAAGGATAGCGGGAGTCCATGAGCAGTTCTTC. This chain joins TRBV6-2 or TRBV6-3 and TRBJ2-1; TRBD2 matches at 9 bases. Unmatched junction bases numbered 9, after V lost 7 bases and J lost 8 bases. Germline V gene data show CDR1 as MNHEY and CDR2 as SVGEGT. The length of the CDR3 is 14 residues.

In its sample, this clonotype was seen a few times. In DNA form, the CDR3 reads TGTGCCAGCTCCCCAAGCGGGAGCGCAGATACGCAGTATTTT. This sequence encodes CASSPSGSADTQYF. V usage is TRBV18 and J usage is TRBJ2-3; 8 positions agree with TRBD2. The CDR3 has 14 residues. Germline loops: CDR1 KGHSH, CDR2 LQKENI. Trimming cost V 6 bases and J 4 bases; bases outside gene matches: 6. Combining the CDR3 with reference TRBV18 and TRBJ2-3 gives the whole variable domain NAGVMQNPRHLVRRRGQEARLRCSPMKGHSHVYWYRQLPEEGLKFMVYLQKENIIDESGMPKERFSAEFPKEGPSILRIQQVVRGDSAAYFCASSPSGSADTQYFGPGTRLTVL.

This clonotype appeared many times. The chain combines TRBV2 with TRBJ2-4; tentatively, D is TRBD1 (6 bases). V lost 3 bases and J lost 0, with 18 bases in between. Per the germline V gene, CDR1 is SNHLY and CDR2 is FYNNEI. This CDR3 comprises 18 residues. The DNA for the CDR3 is TGTGCCAGCAGTGATCAGGGGCCTGGCTTTAGAGCCAAAAACATTCAGTACTTC. Protein sequence: CASSDQGPGFRAKNIQYF. The full variable domain, with the rest looked up from reference TRBV2 and TRBJ2-4, is EPEVTQTPSHQVTQMGQEVILRCVPISNHLYFYWYRQILGQKVEFLVSFYNNEISEKSEIFDDQFSVERPDGSNFTLKIRSTKLEDSAMYFCASSDQGPGFRAKNIQYFGAGTRLSVL.

J is TRBJ2-1 and V is TRBV5-1; 9 bases agree with TRBD1. The CDR3 spans 14 residues. Germline CDR1 and CDR2: SGHRS and YFSETQ. After removal of 4 bases from V and 6 bases from J, the junction contained 5 bases not matched to a gene. CDR3 residues: CASSRTGDRNEQFF. Here the CDR3 DNA reads TGCGCCAGCAGCCGGACAGGGGACCGCAATGAGCAGTTCTTC.

The CDR3 reads CAWGQGASNEQYF. As DNA, the CDR3 is TGTGCCTGGGGACAGGGGGCTTCCAACGAGCAGTACTTC. The V call is TRBV30, the J call TRBJ2-7, with 11 bases matching TRBD1. V trimming: 5 bases; J trimming: 5 bases; junction bases outside the gene matches: 5. Germline V gene lookup returns CDR1 GTSNPN and CDR2 SVGIG (reference sequence). The CDR3 length is 13 residues.

This clonotype was seen just once. The chain uses TRBV7-3 and TRBJ2-1; 8 nucleotides align to TRBD2. Germline values: CDR1 SGHTA, CDR2 FQGTGA. The V segment lost 1 base and the J segment 0 bases; nucleotides outside the gene matches: 5. This CDR3 is built from 17 residues. The CDR3 DNA follows: TGTGCCAGCAGCTTAAACGTCGGGGGGGGCTCCTACAATGAGCAGTTCTTC. The encoded protein is CASSLNVGGGSYNEQFF.